The rows below give T cell receptor beta chains drawn from one sample of a study of shared clonotypes between healthy human individuals. Sequencing was performed with immunoSEQ multiplex PCR; in TCRdb, only in-frame clones are kept and a portion is missing. The sample shows a few million clones, about 90% of them seen only once. Sequences were obtained from naive CD4+ T cells from PBMCs. The receptor set was obtained from a young man in good health. Some clones in this sample may be carry-over from other donors' samples. CDR3s include the opening cysteine and the closing phenylalanine or tryptophan. The D gene is left open where the match is weak.

J gene | V gene | D gene | CDR3 DNA | CDR3 protein
TRBJ2-7 | TRBV6-6 | TRBD1 | TGTGCCAGCAGCCGACAGGGTTTGGGCTACGAGCAGTACTTC | CASSRQGLGYEQYF
TRBJ2-5 | TRBV18 | - | TGTGCCAGCTCACCACCAATAGGCAGGGGTTGGGAGACCCAGTACTTC | CASSPPIGRGWETQYF
TRBJ1-1 | TRBV7-2 | - | TGTGCCAGCAGCTTATATGGTCAGTCATCCACTGAAGCTTTCTTT | CASSLYGQSSTEAFF
TRBJ1-2 | TRBV19 | - | TGTGCCAGTAGTATGGGGGATCGGAAGTATGGCTACACCTTC | CASSMGDRKYGYTF
TRBJ2-5 | TRBV29-1 | TRBD1 | TGCAGCGCGAGGCGGGACAGGGTTCAAGAGACCCAGTACTTC | CSARRDRVQETQYF
TRBJ2-1 | TRBV9 | TRBD2 | TGTGCCAGCATCAAAACAAACGAAATGGGACTAGCGGGAGTTAGTAATGAGCAGTTCTTC | CASIKTNEMGLAGVSNEQFF
TRBJ2-7 | TRBV5-1 | TRBD1 | TGCGCCAGCAGCTCTAGGGACAGGGCCACCTACGAGCAGTACTTC | CASSSRDRATYEQYF
TRBJ2-1 | TRBV11-3 | TRBD2 | TGTGCCAGCAGCCTCGGACTAGCGGAGTACAATGAGCAGTTCTTC | CASSLGLAEYNEQFF
TRBJ2-7 | TRBV19 | - | TGTGCCAGTAGTATAAACCCCTCCTCCGAGCAGTACTTC | CASSINPSSEQYF
TRBJ2-2 | TRBV28 | - | TGTGCCAGCAGACAGGGCGACGACACCGGGGAGCTGTTTTTT | CASRQGDDTGELFF
TRBJ2-1 | TRBV5-6 | TRBD2 | TGTGCCAGCAGCTTGGTTGGAGCGGGAGGGCCGTACAATGAGCAGTTCTTC | CASSLVGAGGPYNEQFF
TRBJ2-7 | TRBV18 | - | TGTGCCAGCTCACGGGGAATCGACGAGCAGTACTTC | CASSRGIDEQYF